The present T cell receptor beta chain was sequenced within a study of blood T cell repertoires in COVID-19. Study as a whole: Both acute and convalescent COVID-19 samples were obtained from the United States, Italy and Spain. Sources were T cells, B-cell-depleted T cells, or PBMCs; the material itself was cDNA or gDNA.

Original processing methods: Estimated nucleated cell counts came from reference gene primer amplification. Some clones are missing from TCRdb's copy, which holds only in-frame ones; the method was immunoSEQ multiplex PCR. V, J and clone size derive from that table, while D and trimming were established from the DNA sequence. The data show over 80,000 clones, 75% to 85% seen once. Specimen: peripheral blood. This receptor was identified in a woman aged 70-85 years with acute or convalescent COVID-19.

The CDR3 sequence: CASSEATGPNYGYTF. CDR3 coding DNA: TGTGCCAGCAGTGAAGCAACAGGGCCTAACTATGGCTACACCTTC. The chain carries TRBV6-1 and TRBJ1-2, with D possibly matching TRBD1 (6 bases). The V end lost 0 bases, the J end lost 0 bases, and 8 bases lay between the germline ends. CDR3 size: 15 residues. The germline V gene has CDR1 MNHNS and CDR2 SASEGT.